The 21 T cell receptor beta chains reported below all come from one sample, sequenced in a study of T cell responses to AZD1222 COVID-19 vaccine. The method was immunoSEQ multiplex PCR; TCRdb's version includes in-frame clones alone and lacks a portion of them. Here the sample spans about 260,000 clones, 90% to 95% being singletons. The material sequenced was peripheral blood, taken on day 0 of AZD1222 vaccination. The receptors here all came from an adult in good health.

CDR3 in DNA: TGTGCCAGCAGCTTCACAGGAGTTGACTATGGCTACACCTTC. Protein sequence: CASSFTGVDYGYTF. The gene calls are TRBV7-9 and TRBJ1-2, with D perhaps TRBD1 (5 bases). The germline gives CDR1 SEHNR, CDR2 FQNEAQ (reference sequence). This CDR3 contains 14 residues. Trimming cost V 3 bases and J 3 bases, with 11 bases left between them.

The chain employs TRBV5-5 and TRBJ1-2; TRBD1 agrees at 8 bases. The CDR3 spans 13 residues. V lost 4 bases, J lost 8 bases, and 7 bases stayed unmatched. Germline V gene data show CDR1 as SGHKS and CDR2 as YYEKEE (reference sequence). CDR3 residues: CASSARTGSGYTF. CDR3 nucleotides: TGTGCCAGCAGCGCTCGGACAGGGAGCGGCTACACCTTC.

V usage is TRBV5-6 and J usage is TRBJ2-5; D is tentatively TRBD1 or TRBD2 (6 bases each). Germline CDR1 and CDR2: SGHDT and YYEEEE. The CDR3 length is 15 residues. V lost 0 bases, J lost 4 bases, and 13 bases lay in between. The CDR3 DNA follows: TGTGCCAGCAGCTTGGTTAGTGGGGGGCGAGAGACCCAGTACTTC. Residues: CASSLVSGGRETQYF.

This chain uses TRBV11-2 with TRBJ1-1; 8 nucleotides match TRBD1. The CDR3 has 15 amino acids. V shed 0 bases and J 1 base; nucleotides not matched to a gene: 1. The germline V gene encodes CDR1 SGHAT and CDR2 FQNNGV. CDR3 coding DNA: TGTGCCAGCAGCTTAGACGGGACAGGGAACACTGAAGCTTTCTTT. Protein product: CASSLDGTGNTEAFF.

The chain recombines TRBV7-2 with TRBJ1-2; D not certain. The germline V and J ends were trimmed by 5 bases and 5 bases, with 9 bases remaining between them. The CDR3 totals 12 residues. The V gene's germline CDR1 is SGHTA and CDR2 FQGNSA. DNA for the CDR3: TGTGCCAGCAGCCCCTCACTGTATGGCTACACCTTC. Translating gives CASSPSLYGYTF.

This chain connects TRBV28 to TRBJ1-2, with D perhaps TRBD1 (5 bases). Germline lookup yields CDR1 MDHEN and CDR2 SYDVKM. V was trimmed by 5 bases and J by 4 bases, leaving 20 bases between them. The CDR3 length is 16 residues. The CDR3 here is CASSRGRGGLGYGYTF. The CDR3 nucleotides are TGTGCCAGCAGTCGGGGGAGGGGCGGCCTTGGCTATGGCTACACCTTC.

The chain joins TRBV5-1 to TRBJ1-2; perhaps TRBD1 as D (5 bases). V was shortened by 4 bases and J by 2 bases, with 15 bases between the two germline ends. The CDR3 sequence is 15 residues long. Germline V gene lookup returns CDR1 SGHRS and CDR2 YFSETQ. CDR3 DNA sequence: TGCGCCAGCAGCCTCGGGGCGGGTGGGAACTATGGCTACACCTTC. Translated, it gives CASSLGAGGNYGYTF.

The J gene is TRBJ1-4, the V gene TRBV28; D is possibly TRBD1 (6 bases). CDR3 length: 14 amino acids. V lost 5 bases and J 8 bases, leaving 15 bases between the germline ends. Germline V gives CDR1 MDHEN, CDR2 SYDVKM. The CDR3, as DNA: TGTGCCAGCAGTCCAGACAGGAATCAGGAAAAACTGTTTTTT. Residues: CASSPDRNQEKLFF.

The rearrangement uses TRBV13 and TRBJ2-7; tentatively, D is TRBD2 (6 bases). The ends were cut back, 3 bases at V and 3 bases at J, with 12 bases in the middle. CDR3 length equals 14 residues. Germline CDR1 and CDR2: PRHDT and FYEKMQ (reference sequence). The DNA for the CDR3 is TGTGCCAGCAGCTTTCGGGGGTCTAGCTACGAGCAGTACTTC. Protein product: CASSFRGSSYEQYF.

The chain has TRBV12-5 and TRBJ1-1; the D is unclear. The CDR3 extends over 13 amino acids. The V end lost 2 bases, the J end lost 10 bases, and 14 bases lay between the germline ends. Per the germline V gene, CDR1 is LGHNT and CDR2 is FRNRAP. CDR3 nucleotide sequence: TGTGCTAGTGGTTTGTCGACAAGGGAGCGAGCTTTCTTT. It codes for CASGLSTRERAFF. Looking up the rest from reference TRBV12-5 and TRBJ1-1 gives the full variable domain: DARVTQTPRHKVTEMGQEVTMRCQPILGHNTVFWYRQTMMQGLELLAYFRNRAPLDDSGMPKDRFSAEMPDATLATLKIQPSEPRDSAVYFCASGLSTRERAFFGQGTRLTVV.

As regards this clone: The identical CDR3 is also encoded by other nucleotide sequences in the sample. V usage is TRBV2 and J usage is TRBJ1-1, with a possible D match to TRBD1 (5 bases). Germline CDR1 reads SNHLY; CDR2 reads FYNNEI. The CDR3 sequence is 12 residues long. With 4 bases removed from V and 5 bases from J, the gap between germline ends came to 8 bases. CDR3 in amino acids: CASSGGGTEAFF. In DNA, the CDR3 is TGTGCCAGCAGTGGGGGGGGAACTGAAGCTTTCTTT.

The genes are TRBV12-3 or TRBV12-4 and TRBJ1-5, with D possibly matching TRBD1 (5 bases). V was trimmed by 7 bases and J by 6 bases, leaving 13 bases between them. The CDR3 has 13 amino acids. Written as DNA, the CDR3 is TGTGCCAGCACCCCCAGGGAGGGTCAGCCCCAGCATTTT. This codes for CASTPREGQPQHF.

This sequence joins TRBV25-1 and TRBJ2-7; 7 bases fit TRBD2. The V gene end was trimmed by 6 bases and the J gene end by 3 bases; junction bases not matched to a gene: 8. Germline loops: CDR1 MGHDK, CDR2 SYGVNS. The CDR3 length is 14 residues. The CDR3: CASSGRGEVYEQYF. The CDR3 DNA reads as TGTGCCAGCAGCGGCCGGGGGGAAGTCTACGAGCAGTACTTC.

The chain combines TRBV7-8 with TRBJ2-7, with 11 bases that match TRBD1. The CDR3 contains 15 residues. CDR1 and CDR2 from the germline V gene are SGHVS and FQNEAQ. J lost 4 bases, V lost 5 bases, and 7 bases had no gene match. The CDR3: CASSTSGQGEYEQYF. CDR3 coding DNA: TGTGCCAGCAGCACCTCGGGACAGGGGGAATACGAGCAGTACTTC.

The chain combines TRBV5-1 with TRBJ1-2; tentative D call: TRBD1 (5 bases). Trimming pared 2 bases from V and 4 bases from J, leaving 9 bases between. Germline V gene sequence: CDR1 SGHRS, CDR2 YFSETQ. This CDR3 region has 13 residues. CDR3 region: CASSFDSLYGYTF. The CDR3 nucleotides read TGCGCCAGCAGCTTTGACAGCCTCTATGGCTACACCTTC. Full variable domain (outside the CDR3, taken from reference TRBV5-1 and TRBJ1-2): KAGVTQTPRYLIKTRGQQVTLSCSPISGHRSVSWYQQTPGQGLQFLFEYFSETQRNKGNFPGRFSGRQFSNSRSEMNVSTLELGDSALYLCASSFDSLYGYTFGSGTRLTVV.

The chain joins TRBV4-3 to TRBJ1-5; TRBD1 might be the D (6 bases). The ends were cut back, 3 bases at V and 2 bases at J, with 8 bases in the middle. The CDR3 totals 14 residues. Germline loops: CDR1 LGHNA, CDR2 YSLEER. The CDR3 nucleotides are TGCGCCAGCAGCCATCGGACAGGCAATCAGCCCCAGCATTTT. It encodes CASSHRTGNQPQHF.

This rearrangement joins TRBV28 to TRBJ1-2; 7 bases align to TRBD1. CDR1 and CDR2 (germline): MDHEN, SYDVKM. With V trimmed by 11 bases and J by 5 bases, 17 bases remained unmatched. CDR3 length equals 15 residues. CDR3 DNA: TGTGCCTCCCAGGGGGGGCAGGGAAAGGGATATGGCTACACCTTC. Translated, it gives CASQGGQGKGYGYTF.

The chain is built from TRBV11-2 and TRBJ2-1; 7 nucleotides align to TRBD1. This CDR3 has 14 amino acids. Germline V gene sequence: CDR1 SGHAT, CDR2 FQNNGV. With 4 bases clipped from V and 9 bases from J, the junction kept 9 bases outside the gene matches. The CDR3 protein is CASSSSRDRFEQFF. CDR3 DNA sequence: TGTGCCAGCAGCTCGTCCCGGGACAGATTTGAGCAGTTCTTC.

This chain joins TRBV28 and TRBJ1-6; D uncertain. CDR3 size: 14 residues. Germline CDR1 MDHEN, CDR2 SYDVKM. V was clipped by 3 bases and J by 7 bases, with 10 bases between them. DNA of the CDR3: TGTGCCAGCAGTTTTTCCCCAGAGAATTCACCCCTCCACTTT. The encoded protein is CASSFSPENSPLHF.

The CDR3 nucleotides read TGTGCCAGCAGACACACCGGGACCCCCAAAGTGGGGTATTTT. Its translation: CASRHTGTPKVGYF. The V call is TRBV25-1, the J call TRBJ2-3, with D possibly being TRBD1 or TRBD2 (5 bases each). Trimming took 6 bases from V and 14 from J, leaving 24 bases between them. CDR1 is MGHDK, CDR2 SYGVNS, per germline. CDR3 length equals 14 residues.

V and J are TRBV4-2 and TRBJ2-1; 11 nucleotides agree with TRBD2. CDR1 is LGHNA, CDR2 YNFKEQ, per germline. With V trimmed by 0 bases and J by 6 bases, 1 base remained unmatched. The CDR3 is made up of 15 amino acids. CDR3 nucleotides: TGTGCCAGCAGCCAAGAACTAGCGGGGGCCAATGAGCAGTTCTTC. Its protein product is CASSQELAGANEQFF.